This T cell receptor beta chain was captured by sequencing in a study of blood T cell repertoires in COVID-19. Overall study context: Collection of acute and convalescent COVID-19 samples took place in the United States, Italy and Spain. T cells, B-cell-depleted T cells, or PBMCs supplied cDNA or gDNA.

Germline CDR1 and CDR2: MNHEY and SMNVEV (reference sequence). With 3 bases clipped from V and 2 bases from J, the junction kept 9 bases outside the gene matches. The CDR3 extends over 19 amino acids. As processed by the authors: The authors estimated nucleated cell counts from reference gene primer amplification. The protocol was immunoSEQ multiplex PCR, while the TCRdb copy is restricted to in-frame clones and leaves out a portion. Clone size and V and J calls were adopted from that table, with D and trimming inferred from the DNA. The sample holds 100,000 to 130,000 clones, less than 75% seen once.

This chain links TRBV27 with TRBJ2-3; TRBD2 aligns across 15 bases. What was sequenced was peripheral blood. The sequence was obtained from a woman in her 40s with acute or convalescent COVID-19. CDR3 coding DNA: TGTGCCAGCAGTTTTGCGGGACTAGCGGGGGGACAGCCCACAGATACGCAGTATTTT. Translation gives CASSFAGLAGGQPTDTQYF.